A selection of T cell receptor beta chains follows, all from one sample in a study of T cell repertoires in cytomegalovirus infection. One entry per CDR3 protein results from TCRdb running MiXCR on the reads. The sample holds approximately 240,000 distinct CDR3 sequences, roughly 12% seen once. The sequenced sample was PBMCs. The receptor set was obtained from a human donor in good health (CMV status not recorded). Some clones in this sample may be carry-over from other donors' samples. CDR3s include the opening cysteine and the closing phenylalanine or tryptophan. The D gene is left open where the match is weak. Rows may omit the clone size; those that give it use once, few, many or a size class.

>TRBV7-2|TRBJ2-5|.|many
TGTGCCAGCAGCTTAGTAGGGGCTCTGACAGGTTCCCAAGAGACCCAGTACTTC
CASSLVGALTGSQETQYF
>TRBV5-1|TRBJ2-7|TRBD1|.
TGCGCCAGCAGCTTGGGACAGGGGGTGGACGAGCAGTACTTC
CASSLGQGVDEQYF
>TRBV7-9|TRBJ2-4|.|many
TGTGCCAGCAGCTCCCCAATGTCTTCAGGGGCACCTCTAGACATTCAGTACTTC
CASSSPMSSGAPLDIQYF
>TRBV29-1|TRBJ1-2|.|.
TGCAGCGTCGGGGACACGAACTATGGCTACACCTTC
CSVGDTNYGYTF
>TRBV7-2|TRBJ1-2|.|many
TGTGCCAGCAGCCTGGGGACGGGGAACTATGGCTACACCTTC
CASSLGTGNYGYTF
>TRBV7-2|TRBJ1-5|TRBD1|many
TGTGCCAGCAGCCTCCGGACAGGCATCGGGAATCAGCCCCAGCATTTT
CASSLRTGIGNQPQHF
>TRBV28|TRBJ2-7|TRBD1|many
TGTGCCAGCAGTCGAGCCGGGACAGTTAGAGAGCAGTACTTC
CASSRAGTVREQYF
>TRBV3-1|TRBJ2-1|.|many
TGTGCCAGCAGAGAGGTGGTGGACGGCAATGAGCAGTTCTTC
CASREVVDGNEQFF
>TRBV12-3/TRBV12-4|TRBJ2-1|TRBD2|.
TGTGCCAGCAGGGACGGGACTAGCACCAATGAGCAGTTCTTC
CASRDGTSTNEQFF
>TRBV7-2|TRBJ2-5|.|many
TGTGCCAGCAGCCCACCCGGGGAGACCCAGTACTTC
CASSPPGETQYF
>TRBV6-5|TRBJ2-7|.|many
TGTGCCAGCAGTTTCAGGATTTCTGGGAGCTACGAGCAGTACTTC
CASSFRISGSYEQYF
>TRBV11-2|TRBJ1-3|.|many
TGTGCCAGCAGCGACTGGACGAAGGGAAACACCATATATTTT
CASSDWTKGNTIYF
>TRBV10-3|TRBJ2-7|TRBD2|many
TGTGCCATCAGGGGACTAGCGGACCCCTACGAGCAGTACTTC
CAIRGLADPYEQYF
>TRBV25-1|TRBJ1-2|.|few
TGTGCCAGCAGTGTTAACGTCGGAATGCGGTACACCTTC
CASSVNVGMRYTF
>TRBV6-1|TRBJ2-5|.|many
TGTGCCAGCAGTATTGACCCCCAAGAGACCCAGTACTTC
CASSIDPQETQYF
>TRBV9|TRBJ1-1|TRBD1|.
TGTGCCAGCAGCGCTCGACAGGGAAAAGCTTTCTTT
CASSARQGKAFF
>TRBV24-1|TRBJ2-1|.|few
TGTGCCACCAGTGGTCCTACTAGCAATGAGCAGTTCTTC
CATSGPTSNEQFF
>TRBV7-2|TRBJ2-7|TRBD2|many
TGTGCCAGCAGCTTTGGTAGAACTAGCGGGGCTCGGGAGCAGTACTTC
CASSFGRTSGAREQYF
>TRBV11-3|TRBJ2-7|.|many
TGTGCCAGCAGCTTAAACCCGACATCAGGCCACGAGCAGTACTTC
CASSLNPTSGHEQYF
>TRBV7-9|TRBJ2-7|.|many
TGTGCCAGCAGCCCTCCGACGGGGCGCTACGAGCAGTACTTC
CASSPPTGRYEQYF
>TRBV20-1|TRBJ2-7|.|.
TGCAGTGCTAACGGGAGAGGCGACGAGCAGTACTTC
CSANGRGDEQYF
>TRBV6-5|TRBJ2-3|.|many
TGTGCCAGCGGCAGGGTGGCAGATACGCAGTATTTT
CASGRVADTQYF
>TRBV29-1|TRBJ2-7|.|.
TGCAGCGTTGAAGGTGAAGGCACCTACGAGCAGTACTTC
CSVEGEGTYEQYF
>TRBV7-2|TRBJ1-2|.|many
TGTGCCAGCAGCTTAGAGGTGGGGGCTGACTATGGCTACACCTTC
CASSLEVGADYGYTF
>TRBV28|TRBJ1-2|.|.
TGTGCCAGCAGGCGGGTGGGGGACTATGGCTACACCTTC
CASRRVGDYGYTF
>TRBV7-2|TRBJ2-2|.|many
TGTGCCAGCAGCCCGGGACGGCGAACCGGGGAGCTGTTTTTT
CASSPGRRTGELFF
>TRBV28|TRBJ2-3|.|many
TGTGCCTGCCAAAAAGCTGGGGGCACAGATACGCAGTATTTT
CACQKAGGTDTQYF
>TRBV12-3/TRBV12-4|TRBJ1-3|.|few
TGTGCCAGCAGTTTACGCTTAGGAGGATCAGAAACCGGAAACACCATATATTTT
CASSLRLGGSETGNTIYF
>TRBV6-2/TRBV6-3|TRBJ2-1|TRBD1|many
TGTGCCAGCAGCGCAACCGGGACAGGGGTGGGCAATGAGCAGTTCTTC
CASSATGTGVGNEQFF
>TRBV7-8|TRBJ1-5|.|many
TGTGCCAGCAGCTTAAGGGGACTTAGCAATCAGCCCCAGCATTTT
CASSLRGLSNQPQHF
>TRBV7-3|TRBJ1-1|.|many
TGTGCCAGCAGAAGAGACCTGAACACTGAAGCTTTCTTT
CASRRDLNTEAFF
>TRBV7-2|TRBJ2-5|.|many
TGTGCCAGCAGCTGGGACTCAGGGGGACGGGAGACCCAGTACTTC
CASSWDSGGRETQYF
>TRBV7-3|TRBJ1-3|.|many
TGTGCCAGCAGCTCCGACGGCTCTGGAAACACCATATATTTT
CASSSDGSGNTIYF
>TRBV11-1|TRBJ1-2|TRBD1|many
TGTGCCAGCAGCCGACAGGGCGGCTATGGCTACACCTTC
CASSRQGGYGYTF
>TRBV29-1|TRBJ2-7|.|few
TGCAGCGTTGAGGGACCCAGGGCCCACGAGCAGTACTTC
CSVEGPRAHEQYF
>TRBV7-2|TRBJ2-1|TRBD2|many
TGTGCCAGCAGCTTAGTTGGGGGGGCCTACAATGAGCAGTTCTTC
CASSLVGGAYNEQFF
>TRBV7-2|TRBJ1-5|.|many
TGTGCCAGCAGCCCCTTAATGCTTGGCAATCAGCCCCAGCATTTT
CASSPLMLGNQPQHF
>TRBV20-1|TRBJ1-5|TRBD1|.
TGCAGTGCCGTACAGGGGGCGCAGAATCAGCCCCAGCATTTT
CSAVQGAQNQPQHF
>TRBV11-1|TRBJ2-2|TRBD2|few
TGTGCCAGCAGCTTATTTAGCGGGAGGGATGACACCGGGGAGCTGTTTTTT
CASSLFSGRDDTGELFF
>TRBV7-2|TRBJ2-3|.|many
TGTGCCAGCAGCTTTTTGGGGGGCTTTAGCACAGATACGCAGTATTTT
CASSFLGGFSTDTQYF
>TRBV20-1|TRBJ2-1|.|.
TGCAGTGCTAGAGGTCAGGGACTCTACAATGAGCAGTTCTTC
CSARGQGLYNEQFF
>TRBV6-2/TRBV6-3|TRBJ1-5|.|.
TGTGCCAGCAGTCTATTTGGGACAAATCAGCCCCAGCATTTT
CASSLFGTNQPQHF
>TRBV29-1|TRBJ1-5|.|.
TGCAGCGTCAGCCCCGGGACCGATCAGCCCCAGCATTTT
CSVSPGTDQPQHF
>TRBV12-3/TRBV12-4|TRBJ1-1|.|many
TGTGCCAGCATCCAAGGGGCAGGGGATCGGTACACTGAAGCTTTCTTT
CASIQGAGDRYTEAFF
>TRBV2|TRBJ2-5|.|.
TGTGCCAGCAGTGACCCCGGGTCCCAAGAGACCCAGTACTTC
CASSDPGSQETQYF
>TRBV7-9|TRBJ2-7|.|.
TGTGCCAGCAGCAGGGGACATCCGGAGCAGTACTTC
CASSRGHPEQYF
>TRBV29-1|TRBJ2-6|.|few
TGCAGCGTTGAAGATCCCTCGCCCAGCTCTGGGGCCAACGTCCTGACTTTC
CSVEDPSPSSGANVLTF
>TRBV7-2|TRBJ2-5|.|many
TGTGCCAGCGCTTGGGGGGTCCAAGAGACCCAGTACTTC
CASAWGVQETQYF
>TRBV19|TRBJ1-4|.|.
TGTGCCAGTAGAGATCTCCTCGAGCGAACAACTAATGAAAAACTGTTTTTT
CASRDLLERTTNEKLFF
>TRBV11-2|TRBJ2-7|TRBD2|.
TGTGCCAGCAGCCTCCTAGCGGGAGGAGGAAGTTCCTACGAGCAGTACTTC
CASSLLAGGGSSYEQYF
>TRBV4-3|TRBJ2-5|.|few
TGCGCCAGCAGCCAAGAGAGGCGAGAGACCCAGTACTTC
CASSQERRETQYF
>TRBV5-1|TRBJ2-2|TRBD2|few
TGCGCCAGCAGTTTTTTTAGCGGGAGCCCCCCGAACACCGGGGAGCTGTTTTTT
CASSFFSGSPPNTGELFF
>TRBV25-1|TRBJ2-5|TRBD2|many
TGTGCCAGCAGTGTAGCGGGAGAGGCGGAGACCCAGTACTTC
CASSVAGEAETQYF